The present T cell receptor beta chain was sequenced within a study of T cells in tumors after PD-1 blockade. As for the study in general: Either cemiplimab 350 mg every 2 weeks or pembrolizumab 200 mg every 3 weeks was given. Some patients also took daily vismodegib 150 mg during anti-PD-1 treatment.

The V segment lost 0 bases and the J segment 3 bases; nucleotides outside the gene matches: 13. The CDR3 has 18 amino acids. Germline CDR1 is MRHNA and CDR2 is SNTAGT. Produced via immunoSEQ multiplex PCR; TCRdb's table is partial and in-frame only. The sample yields more than 20,000 clones, around 78% seen once. This chain uses TRBV6-4 with TRBJ2-5; 7 bases fit TRBD1. The material was PBMCs, obtained before anti-PD-1 treatment. The receptor's source is a human donor with basal cell carcinoma. CDR3 region: CASSDSSAPGTAKETQYF. CDR3 nucleotide sequence: TGTGCCAGCAGTGACTCATCTGCCCCCGGGACAGCTAAAGAGACCCAGTACTTC.